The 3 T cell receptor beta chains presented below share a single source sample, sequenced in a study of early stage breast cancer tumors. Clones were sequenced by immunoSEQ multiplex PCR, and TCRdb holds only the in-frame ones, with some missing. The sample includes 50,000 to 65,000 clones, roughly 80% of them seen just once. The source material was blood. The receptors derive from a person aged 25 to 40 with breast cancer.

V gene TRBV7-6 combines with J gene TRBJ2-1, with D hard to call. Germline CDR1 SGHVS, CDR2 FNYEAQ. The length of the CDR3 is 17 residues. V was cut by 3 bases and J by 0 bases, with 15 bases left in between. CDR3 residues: CASSFITGDSSYNEQFF. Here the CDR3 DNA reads TGTGCCAGCAGCTTCATCACTGGGGATAGCTCCTACAATGAGCAGTTCTTC.

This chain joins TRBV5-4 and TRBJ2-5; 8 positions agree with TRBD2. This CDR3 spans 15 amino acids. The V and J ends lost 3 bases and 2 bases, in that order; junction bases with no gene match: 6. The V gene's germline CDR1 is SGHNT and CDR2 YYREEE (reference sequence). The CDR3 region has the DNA TGTGCCAGCAGCTCAACCGGGACTAGACAAGAGACCCAGTACTTC. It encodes CASSSTGTRQETQYF.

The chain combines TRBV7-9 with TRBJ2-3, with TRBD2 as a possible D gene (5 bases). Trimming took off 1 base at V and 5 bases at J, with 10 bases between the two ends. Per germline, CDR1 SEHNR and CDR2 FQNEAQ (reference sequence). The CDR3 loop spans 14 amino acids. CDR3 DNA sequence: TGTGCCAGCAGCTTAGATACCGGGGTAGATACGCAGTATTTT. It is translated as CASSLDTGVDTQYF.